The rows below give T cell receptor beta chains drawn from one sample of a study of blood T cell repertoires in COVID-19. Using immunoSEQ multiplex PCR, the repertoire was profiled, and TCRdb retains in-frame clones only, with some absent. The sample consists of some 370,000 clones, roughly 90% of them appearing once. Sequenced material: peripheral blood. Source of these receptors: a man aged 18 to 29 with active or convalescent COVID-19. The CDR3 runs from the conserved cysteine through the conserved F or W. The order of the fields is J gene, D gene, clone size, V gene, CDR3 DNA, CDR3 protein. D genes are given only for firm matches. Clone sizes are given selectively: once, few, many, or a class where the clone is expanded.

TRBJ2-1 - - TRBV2 TGTGCCAGCAGTTCGACGCGGGGCAGGGAAACCTACAATGAGCAGTTCTTC CASSSTRGRETYNEQFF
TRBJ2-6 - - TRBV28 TGTGCCAGCAGTTCCCTCTATCGAGCCAACGTGCTGACTTTC CASSSLYRANVLTF
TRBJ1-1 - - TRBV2 TGTGCCAGCAGTGAAAGGGAGGGGAACACTGAAGCTTTCTTT CASSEREGNTEAFF
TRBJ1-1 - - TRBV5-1 TGCGCCAGCACCCCGTGGTCAGGGGAAACGGGCACTGAAGCTTTCTTT CASTPWSGETGTEAFF
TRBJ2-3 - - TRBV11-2 TGTGCCAGCAGCTTACAGAGCACAGATACGCAGTATTTT CASSLQSTDTQYF
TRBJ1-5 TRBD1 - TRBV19 TGTGCCAGTAGTACGGACAGGAGGGGACCCAATCAGCCCCAGCATTTT CASSTDRRGPNQPQHF
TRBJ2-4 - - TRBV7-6 TGTGCCAGCAGCGAACTCGACAGTCTAGCCAAAAACATTCAGTACTTC CASSELDSLAKNIQYF
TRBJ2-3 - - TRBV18 TGTGCCAGCTCACCACTACAGGCATCAACAGATACGCAGTATTTT CASSPLQASTDTQYF
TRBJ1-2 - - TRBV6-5 TGTGCCAGCGGTACACTCAGGGGCTTATGGGGCTACACCTTC CASGTLRGLWGYTF
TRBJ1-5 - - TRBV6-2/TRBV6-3 TGTGCCAGCAGTTACTCGAGTGGGAGGCCCCAGCATTTT CASSYSSGRPQHF
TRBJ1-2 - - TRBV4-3 TGCGCCAGCAGCCAAGAAGTGAGACAAGCATATAGCTACACCTTC CASSQEVRQAYSYTF
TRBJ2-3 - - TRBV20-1 TGCAGTGCTAGTCACCAGGATGCAGATACGCAGTATTTT CSASHQDADTQYF
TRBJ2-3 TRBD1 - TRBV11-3 TGTGCCAGCAGCCTTGGGACAGGGTGGGCAGATACGCAGTATTTT CASSLGTGWADTQYF
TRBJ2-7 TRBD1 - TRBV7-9 TGTGCCAGCAGCTTGACAGGGGCCCACGAGCAGTACTTC CASSLTGAHEQYF
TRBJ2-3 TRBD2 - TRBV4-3 TGCGCCAGCAGCCAAGCTAGCGGGGGGGGATTTACGCAGTATTTT CASSQASGGGFTQYF
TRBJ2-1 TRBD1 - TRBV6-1 TGTGCCAGCAGTGATGACAGGGGGTTCAACAATGAGCAGTTCTTC CASSDDRGFNNEQFF
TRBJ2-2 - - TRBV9 TGTGCCAGCAGCGTAGGGCAGGGTAACACCGGGGAGCTGTTTTTT CASSVGQGNTGELFF
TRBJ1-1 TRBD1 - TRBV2 TGTGCCAGCAGCCCCAGGGGGCGAGTATCCGAAGCTTTCTTT CASSPRGRVSEAFF
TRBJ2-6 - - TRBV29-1 TGCAGCGTTGAAGAGTTCACAGGGAACTCTGGGGCCAACGTCCTGACTTTC CSVEEFTGNSGANVLTF
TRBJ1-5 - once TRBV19 TGTGCCAGTAGTATATTCGAGGGTCTGAAAAGCAATCAGCCCCAGCATTTT CASSIFEGLKSNQPQHF
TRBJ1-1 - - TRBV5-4 TGTGCAGGCCAGACAACACAGAACACTGAAGCTTTCTTT CAGQTTQNTEAFF
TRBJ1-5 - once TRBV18 TGTGCCAGCTCACCGGGCACTAGCAATCAGCCCCAGCATTTT CASSPGTSNQPQHF
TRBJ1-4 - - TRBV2 TGTGCCAGCAGGGGCGAGTTAGAAAAACTGTTTTTT CASRGELEKLFF
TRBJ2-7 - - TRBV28 TGTGCCAGCAACGACGGGGGGCCCTCCTACGAGCAGTACTTC CASNDGGPSYEQYF
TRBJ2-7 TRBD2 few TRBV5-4 TGTGCCAGCAGCTCCTTGGGACTAGCGGGAGGTAGGCACGAGCAGTACTTC CASSSLGLAGGRHEQYF
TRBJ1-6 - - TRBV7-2 TGTGCCAGCAGCCGGATGACCGGCTCGGGGGCACCCCTCCACTTT CASSRMTGSGAPLHF
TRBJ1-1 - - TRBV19 TGTGCCAGTAGTATAGGGCCGGTCCAGGGGAACACTGAAGCTTTCTTT CASSIGPVQGNTEAFF
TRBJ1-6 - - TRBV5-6 TGTGCCAGCAGCTTGGTGGGAACAGGTGGGGCCTCACCCCTCCACTTT CASSLVGTGGASPLHF
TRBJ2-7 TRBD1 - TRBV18 TGTGCCAGCTCACCATGGATTGGGACAGGGGTTTACGAGCAGTACTTC CASSPWIGTGVYEQYF
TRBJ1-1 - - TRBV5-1 TGCGCCAGCCAAGAACGGGGGGCCGAAGCTTTCTTT CASQERGAEAFF
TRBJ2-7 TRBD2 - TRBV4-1 TGCGCCAGCAGCCATCCCCTAGCGGGAGAAGACAACGAGCAGTACTTC CASSHPLAGEDNEQYF
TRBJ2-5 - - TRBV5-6 TGTGCCAGCAGCTTGGCCCTGGGGGCTCAAGAGACCCAGTACTTC CASSLALGAQETQYF
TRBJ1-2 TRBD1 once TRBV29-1 TGCAGCGTTGAAGATGCCCAGGGGGCGCGTGACTATGGCTACACCTTC CSVEDAQGARDYGYTF
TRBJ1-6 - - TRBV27 TGTGCCAGCAGTTTATCGACCGGGGGGTCCTATAATTCACCCCTCCACTTT CASSLSTGGSYNSPLHF
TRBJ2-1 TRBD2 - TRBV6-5 TGTGCCAGCAGCGGACTAGCCCGAGCGTATGAGCAGTTCTTC CASSGLARAYEQFF
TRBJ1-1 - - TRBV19 TGTGCCAGTAGTATAGATAGTTTGAGGCTCCTGAACACTGAAGCTTTCTTT CASSIDSLRLLNTEAFF